The source of this T cell receptor (beta chain) is a study of lymphopenia after photon versus proton radiotherapy. CDR3 length: 15 amino acids. Losses at the gene ends were 6 bases for V and 1 base for J; bases not matched to a gene: 7. Germline values: CDR1 MNHNS, CDR2 SASEGT. Measured with immunoSEQ multiplex PCR; TCRdb has only the in-frame clones, and not every one. The data show some 26,000 clones, 81% seen once. By share, this clone counts as medium-sized. Its antigen is not known. Study outcomes and limitations: Photon-treated patients lost naive T cells and TCR diversity; proton-treated stayed stable.

The clonotype originates from a man aged 45 to 65 with gastric cancer. The V gene is TRBV6-1, the J gene TRBJ2-7; 9 nucleotides align to TRBD2. Sequencing was performed on peripheral blood, taken from a patient treated with photon-based radiotherapy. CDR3 protein: CASRLAGQISYEQYF. The CDR3 region has the DNA TGTGCCAGCAGGCTAGCGGGGCAAATATCCTACGAGCAGTACTTC.